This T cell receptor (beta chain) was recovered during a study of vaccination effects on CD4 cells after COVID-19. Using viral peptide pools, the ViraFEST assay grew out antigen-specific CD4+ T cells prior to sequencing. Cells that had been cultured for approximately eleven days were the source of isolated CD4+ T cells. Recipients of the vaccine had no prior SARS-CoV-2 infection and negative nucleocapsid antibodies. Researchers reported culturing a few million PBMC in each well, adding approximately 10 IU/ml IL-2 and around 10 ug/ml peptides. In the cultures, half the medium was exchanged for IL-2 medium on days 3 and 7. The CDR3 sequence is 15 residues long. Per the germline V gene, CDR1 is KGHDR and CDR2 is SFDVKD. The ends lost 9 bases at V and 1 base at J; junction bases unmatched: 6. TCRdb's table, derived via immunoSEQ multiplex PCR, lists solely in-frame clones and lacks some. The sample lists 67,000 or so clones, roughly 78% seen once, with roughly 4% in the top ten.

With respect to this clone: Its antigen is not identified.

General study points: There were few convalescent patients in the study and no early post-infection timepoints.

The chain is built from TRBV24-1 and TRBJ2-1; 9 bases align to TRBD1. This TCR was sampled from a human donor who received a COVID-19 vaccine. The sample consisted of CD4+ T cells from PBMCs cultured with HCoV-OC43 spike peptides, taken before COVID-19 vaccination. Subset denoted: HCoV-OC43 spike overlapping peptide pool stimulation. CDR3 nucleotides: TGTGCCACCTCGGAGGGGACAGGGTCCTACAATGAGCAGTTCTTC. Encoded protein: CATSEGTGSYNEQFF.